A single sample is the source of the 7 T cell receptor beta chains below, sequenced in a study of OX40 agonist ivuxolimab in advanced cancers. TCRdb's table, derived via immunoSEQ multiplex PCR, lists solely in-frame clones and lacks some. The top ten hold around 0.31% of the sample, which has about 100,000 clones, just over 90% seen once. Sequencing used CD4+ or CD8+ T cells sorted from blood, obtained in a trial of the OX40 agonist ivuxolimab. The receptors were sampled from an adult with an advanced solid tumor such as melanoma, head and neck, liver or kidney cancer.

This clone has a single count. This chain links TRBV11-2 with TRBJ2-7; no firm D call. Germline CDR1 SGHAT, CDR2 FQNNGV. This CDR3 contains 13 residues. V dropped 5 bases and J dropped 6 bases, with 14 bases sitting between them. The DNA for the CDR3 is TGTGCCAGCAGCCACCCGGTAGGAGCCGAGCAGTACTTC. Its protein is CASSHPVGAEQYF.

This chain uses TRBV11-1 with TRBJ2-7; perhaps TRBD2 as D (5 bases). There are 14 residues in the CDR3. V was shortened by 3 bases and J by 2 bases, with 11 bases between the two germline ends. Looked up from germline, CDR1 is SGHAT and CDR2 is FQDESV (reference sequence). The CDR3, as DNA: TGTGCCAGCAGCTTGAGGCGGGCCCCCTACGAGCAGTACTTC. Translation: CASSLRRAPYEQYF.

The chain carries TRBV12-1 and TRBJ1-2. TRBV12-1 is termed a pseudogene. This CDR3 region has 12 residues. In nucleotides, the CDR3 is TGTGCCAGCAGTCGACCACTCTATGGCTACACCTTC. Translating gives CASSRPLYGYTF.

The chain employs TRBV5-1 and TRBJ2-1; TRBD2 agrees at 11 bases. CDR3 length equals 16 residues. CDR1 SGHRS and CDR2 YFSETQ come from the germline V gene. V was pared by 3 bases and J by 5 bases, with 7 bases of the junction left unmatched. As DNA, the CDR3 is TGCGCCAGCAGCTCCCCCCGACTAGCGGGACACAATGAGCAGTTCTTC. Its translation is CASSSPRLAGHNEQFF. Full variable domain (outside the CDR3, taken from reference TRBV5-1 and TRBJ2-1): KAGVTQTPRYLIKTRGQQVTLSCSPISGHRSVSWYQQTPGQGLQFLFEYFSETQRNKGNFPGRFSGRQFSNSRSEMNVSTLELGDSALYLCASSSPRLAGHNEQFFGPGTRLTVL.

The genes are TRBV10-3 and TRBJ1-5, with D perhaps TRBD1 (5 bases). Between the trimmed V and J ends, which lost 7 bases and 2 bases, there was a span of 9 bases. The CDR3 is 13 residues long. The V gene's germline CDR1 is ENHRY and CDR2 SYGVKD. This chain's CDR3 is CAITRDGNQPQHF. CDR3 coding DNA: TGTGCCATCACCAGGGATGGCAATCAGCCCCAGCATTTT.

The chain is built from TRBV5-1 and TRBJ2-7; the match to TRBD2 covers 10 bases. The germline V gene encodes CDR1 SGHRS and CDR2 YFSETQ. Trimming removed 4 bases from V and 0 bases from J; junction bases left unmatched: 10. There are 17 residues in the CDR3. The CDR3 DNA is TGCGCCAGCAGCACGGGGGGGACTAGCGTCAGCTCCTACGAGCAGTACTTC. Translation: CASSTGGTSVSSYEQYF.

The chain links TRBV9 to TRBJ2-1; TRBD2 agrees at 7 bases. The CDR3 consists of 16 residues. Losses at the gene ends were 0 bases for V and 0 bases for J; bases not matched to a gene: 3. Germline lookup yields CDR1 SGDLS and CDR2 YYNGEE. This CDR3 reads CASSVVPSGSYNEQFF. As DNA, the CDR3 is TGTGCCAGCAGCGTAGTTCCTAGCGGCTCCTACAATGAGCAGTTCTTC.